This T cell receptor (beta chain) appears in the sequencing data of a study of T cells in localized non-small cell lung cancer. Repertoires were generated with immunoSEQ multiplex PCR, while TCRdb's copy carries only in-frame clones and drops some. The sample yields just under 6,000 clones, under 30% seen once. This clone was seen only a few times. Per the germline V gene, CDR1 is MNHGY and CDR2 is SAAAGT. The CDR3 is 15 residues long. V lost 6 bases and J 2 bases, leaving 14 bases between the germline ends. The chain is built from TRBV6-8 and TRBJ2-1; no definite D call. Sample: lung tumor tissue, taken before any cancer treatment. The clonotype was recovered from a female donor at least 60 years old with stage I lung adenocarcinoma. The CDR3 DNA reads TGTGCCAGCAGCCCCGTGGGTAAAACCTACAATGAGCAGTTCTTC. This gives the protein CASSPVGKTYNEQFF.